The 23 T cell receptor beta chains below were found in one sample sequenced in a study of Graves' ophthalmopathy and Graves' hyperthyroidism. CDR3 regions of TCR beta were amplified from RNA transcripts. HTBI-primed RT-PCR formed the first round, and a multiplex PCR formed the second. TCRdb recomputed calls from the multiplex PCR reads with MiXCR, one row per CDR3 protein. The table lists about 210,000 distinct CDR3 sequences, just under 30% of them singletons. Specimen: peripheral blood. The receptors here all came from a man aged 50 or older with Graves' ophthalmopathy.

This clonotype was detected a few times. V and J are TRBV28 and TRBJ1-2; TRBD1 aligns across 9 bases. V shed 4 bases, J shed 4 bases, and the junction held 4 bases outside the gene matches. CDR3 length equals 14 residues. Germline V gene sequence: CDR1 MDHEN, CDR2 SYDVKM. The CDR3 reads CASSSGTGFYGYTF. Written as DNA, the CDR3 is TGTGCCAGCAGTTCCGGGACAGGGTTCTATGGCTACACCTTC.

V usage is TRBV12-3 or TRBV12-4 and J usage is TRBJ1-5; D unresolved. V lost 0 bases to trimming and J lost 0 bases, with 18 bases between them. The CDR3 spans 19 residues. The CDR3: CASSLARALGGYSNQPQHF. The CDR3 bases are TGTGCCAGCAGTTTAGCTCGGGCATTGGGCGGTTATAGCAATCAGCCCCAGCATTTT.

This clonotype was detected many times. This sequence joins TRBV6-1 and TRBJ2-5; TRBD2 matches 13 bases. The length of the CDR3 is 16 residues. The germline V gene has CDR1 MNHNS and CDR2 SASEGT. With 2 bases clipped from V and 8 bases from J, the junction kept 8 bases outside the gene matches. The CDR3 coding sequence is TGTGCCAGCAGTGAAACTAGCGGGAGGGCCAGGGCCACCCAGTACTTC. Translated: CASSETSGRARATQYF.

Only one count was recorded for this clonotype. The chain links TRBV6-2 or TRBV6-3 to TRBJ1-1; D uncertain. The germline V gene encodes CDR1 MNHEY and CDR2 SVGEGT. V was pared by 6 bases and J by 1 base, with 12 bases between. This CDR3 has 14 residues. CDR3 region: CASSQLGENTEAFF. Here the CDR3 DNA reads TGTGCCAGCAGCCAGCTCGGAGAGAACACTGAAGCTTTCTTT.

In DNA form, the CDR3 reads TGTGCCAGCAGTTTCCAGATCGCAGAGACCCAGTACTTC. Encoded protein: CASSFQIAETQYF. V is TRBV27 and J is TRBJ2-5; D remains ambiguous. V shed 3 bases and J shed 4 bases, with 9 bases lying between them. Germline values: CDR1 MNHEY, CDR2 SMNVEV (reference sequence). The CDR3 consists of 13 residues.

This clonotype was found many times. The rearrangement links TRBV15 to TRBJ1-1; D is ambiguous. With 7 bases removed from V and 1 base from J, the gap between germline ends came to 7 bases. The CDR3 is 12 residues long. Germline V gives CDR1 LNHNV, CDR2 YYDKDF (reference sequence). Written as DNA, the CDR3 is TGTGCCACCACGGAGGGGAACACTGAAGCTTTCTTT. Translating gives CATTEGNTEAFF.

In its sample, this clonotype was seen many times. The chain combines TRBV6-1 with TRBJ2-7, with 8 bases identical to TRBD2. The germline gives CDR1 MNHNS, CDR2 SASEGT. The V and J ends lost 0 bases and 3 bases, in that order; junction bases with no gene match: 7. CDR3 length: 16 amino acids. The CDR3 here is CASSEAYGRAFYEQYF. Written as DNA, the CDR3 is TGTGCCAGCAGTGAAGCGTACGGGAGGGCCTTCTACGAGCAGTACTTC.

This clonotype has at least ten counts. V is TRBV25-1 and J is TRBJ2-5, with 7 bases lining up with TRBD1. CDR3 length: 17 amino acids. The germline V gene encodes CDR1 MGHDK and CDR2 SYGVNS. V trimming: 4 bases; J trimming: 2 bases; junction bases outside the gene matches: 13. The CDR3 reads CASSAHHKTGPQETQYF. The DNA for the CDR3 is TGTGCCAGCAGTGCCCACCACAAGACAGGGCCTCAAGAGACCCAGTACTTC.

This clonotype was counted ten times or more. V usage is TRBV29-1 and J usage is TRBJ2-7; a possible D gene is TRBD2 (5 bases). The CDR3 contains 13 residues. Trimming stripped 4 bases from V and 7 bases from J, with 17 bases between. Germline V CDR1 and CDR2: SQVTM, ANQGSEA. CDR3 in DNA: TGCAGCGTTGTATGGGAGCTTAAGTTGGAGCAGTACTTC. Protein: CSVVWELKLEQYF.

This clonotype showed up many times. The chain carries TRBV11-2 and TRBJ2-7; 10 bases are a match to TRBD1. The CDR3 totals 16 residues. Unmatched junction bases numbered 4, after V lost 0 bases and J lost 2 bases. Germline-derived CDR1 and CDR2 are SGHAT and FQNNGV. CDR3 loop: CASSLEWTGGAYEQYF. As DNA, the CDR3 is TGTGCCAGCAGCTTAGAATGGACAGGGGGAGCCTACGAGCAGTACTTC.

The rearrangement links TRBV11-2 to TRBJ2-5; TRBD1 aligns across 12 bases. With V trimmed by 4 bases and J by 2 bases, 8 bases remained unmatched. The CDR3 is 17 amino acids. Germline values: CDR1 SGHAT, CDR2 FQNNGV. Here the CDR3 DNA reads TGTGCCAGCAGCTCAGGGGGGACAGGGGGCTATCAAGAGACCCAGTACTTC. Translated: CASSSGGTGGYQETQYF.

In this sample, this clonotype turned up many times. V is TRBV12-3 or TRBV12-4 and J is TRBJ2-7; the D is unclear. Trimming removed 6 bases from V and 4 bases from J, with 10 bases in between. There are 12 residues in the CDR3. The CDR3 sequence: CASSPDAYEQYF. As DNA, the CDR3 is TGTGCCAGCAGCCCGGACGCTTACGAGCAGTACTTC.

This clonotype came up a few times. CDR3 sequence reads: CASSYSMLLEGTEAFF. In DNA form, the CDR3 reads TGTGCCAGCAGTTACTCGATGCTGTTGGAGGGCACTGAAGCTTTCTTT. The chain is built from TRBV6-5 and TRBJ1-1; D is ambiguous. V shed 0 bases and J shed 4 bases, with 15 bases lying between them. CDR3 size: 16 residues. Germline CDR1 and CDR2: MNHEY and SVGAGI.

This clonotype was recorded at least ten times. CDR3 in DNA: TGCAGCGTTGATGGTCAGCCCCAGCATTTT. Protein product: CSVDGQPQHF. V and J are TRBV29-1 and TRBJ1-5; D unclear. Germline-derived CDR1 and CDR2 are SQVTM and ANQGSEA. The CDR3 covers 10 residues. Trimming took 3 bases from V and 6 from J, leaving 3 bases between them.

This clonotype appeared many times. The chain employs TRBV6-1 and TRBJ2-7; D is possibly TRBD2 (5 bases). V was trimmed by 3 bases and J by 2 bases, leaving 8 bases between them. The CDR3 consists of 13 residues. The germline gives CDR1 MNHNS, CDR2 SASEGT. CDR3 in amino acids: CASSDRLPYEQYF. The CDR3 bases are TGTGCCAGCAGTGATCGACTACCCTACGAGCAGTACTTC.

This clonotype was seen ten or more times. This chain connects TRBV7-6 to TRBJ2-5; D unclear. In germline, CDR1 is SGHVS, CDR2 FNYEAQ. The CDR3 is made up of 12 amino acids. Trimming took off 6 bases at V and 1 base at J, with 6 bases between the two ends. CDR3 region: CASRSPQETQYF. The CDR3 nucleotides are TGTGCCAGCAGGTCCCCCCAAGAGACCCAGTACTTC.

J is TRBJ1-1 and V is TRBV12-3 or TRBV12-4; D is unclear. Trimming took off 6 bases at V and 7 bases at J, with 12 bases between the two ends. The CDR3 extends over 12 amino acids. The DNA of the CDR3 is TGTGCCAGCAGCCCCATTGGTGATGAAGCTTTCTTT. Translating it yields CASSPIGDEAFF.

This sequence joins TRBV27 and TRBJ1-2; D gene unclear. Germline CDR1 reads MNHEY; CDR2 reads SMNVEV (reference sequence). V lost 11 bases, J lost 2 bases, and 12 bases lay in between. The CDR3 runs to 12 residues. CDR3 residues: CAAGSRNYGYTF. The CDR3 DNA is TGTGCCGCCGGAAGCAGAAACTATGGCTACACCTTC.

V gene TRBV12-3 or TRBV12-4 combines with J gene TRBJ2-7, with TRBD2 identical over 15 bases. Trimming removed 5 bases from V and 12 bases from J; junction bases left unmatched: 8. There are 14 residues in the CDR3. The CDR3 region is CASSHGTSGRNLYF. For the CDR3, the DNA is TGTGCCAGCAGTCACGGGACTAGCGGGAGGAATCTGTACTTC.

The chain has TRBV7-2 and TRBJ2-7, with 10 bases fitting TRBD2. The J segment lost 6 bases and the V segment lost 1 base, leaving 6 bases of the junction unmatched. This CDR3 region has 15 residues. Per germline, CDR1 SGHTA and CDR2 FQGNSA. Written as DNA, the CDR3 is TGTGCCAGCAGCTTAGGGGCTAGCGGGAGAATCGAGCAGTACTTC. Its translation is CASSLGASGRIEQYF.

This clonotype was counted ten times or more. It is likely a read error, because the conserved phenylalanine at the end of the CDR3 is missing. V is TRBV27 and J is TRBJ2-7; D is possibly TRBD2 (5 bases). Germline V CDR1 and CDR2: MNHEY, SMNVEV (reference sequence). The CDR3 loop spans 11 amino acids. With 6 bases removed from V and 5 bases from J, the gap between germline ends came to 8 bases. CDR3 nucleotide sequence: TGTGCCAGCAGGTACGGGAACGAGCAGTACTCC. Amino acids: CASRYGNEQYS.

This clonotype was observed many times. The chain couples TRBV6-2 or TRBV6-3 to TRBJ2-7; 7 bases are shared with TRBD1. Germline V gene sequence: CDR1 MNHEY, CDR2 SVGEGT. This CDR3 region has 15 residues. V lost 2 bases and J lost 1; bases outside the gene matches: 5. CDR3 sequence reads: CASSYDGQVSYEQYF. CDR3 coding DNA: TGTGCCAGCAGTTACGACGGACAGGTTTCCTACGAGCAGTACTTC.

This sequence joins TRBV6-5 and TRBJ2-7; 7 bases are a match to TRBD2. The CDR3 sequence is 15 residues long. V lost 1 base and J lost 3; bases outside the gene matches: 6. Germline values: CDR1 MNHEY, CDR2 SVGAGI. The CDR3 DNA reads TGTGCCAGCAGTTACTTCGTGGGAGGGCGCTACGAGCAGTACTTC. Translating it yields CASSYFVGGRYEQYF.